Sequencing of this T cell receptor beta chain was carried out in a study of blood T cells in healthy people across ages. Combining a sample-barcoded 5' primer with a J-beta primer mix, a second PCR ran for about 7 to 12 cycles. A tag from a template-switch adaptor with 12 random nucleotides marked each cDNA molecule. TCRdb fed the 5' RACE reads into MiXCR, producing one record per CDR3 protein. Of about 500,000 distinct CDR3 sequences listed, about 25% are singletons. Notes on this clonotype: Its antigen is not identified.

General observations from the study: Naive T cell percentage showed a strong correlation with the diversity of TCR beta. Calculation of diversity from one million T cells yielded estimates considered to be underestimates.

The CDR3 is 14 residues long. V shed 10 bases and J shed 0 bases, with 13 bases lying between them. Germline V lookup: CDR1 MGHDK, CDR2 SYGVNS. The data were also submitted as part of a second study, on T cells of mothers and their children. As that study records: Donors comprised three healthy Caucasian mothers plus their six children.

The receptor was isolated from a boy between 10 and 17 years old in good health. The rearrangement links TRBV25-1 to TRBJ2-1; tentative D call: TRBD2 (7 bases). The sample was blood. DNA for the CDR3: TGTGCCATCGGGGGGCAGAGCTCCTACAATGAGCAGTTCTTC. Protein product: CAIGGQSSYNEQFF.